These 8 T cell receptor beta chains were all obtained from the same sample, sequenced in a study of blood T cell repertoires in COVID-19. TCRdb keeps only in-frame clones here, not all; method: immunoSEQ multiplex PCR. The sample shows fewer than 200,000 clones, approximately 80% of them seen only once. Material: peripheral blood. The origin of the receptors is a human donor in a cohort sampled during active COVID-19.

The V gene is TRBV5-4, the J gene TRBJ2-1; 13 positions match TRBD2. This CDR3 contains 18 residues. Germline CDR1 SGHNT, CDR2 YYREEE (reference sequence). V was clipped by 4 bases and J by 0 bases; unmatched bases: 7. CDR3 DNA sequence: TGTGCCAGCAGCGGAATGCGACTAGCGGGGGGCTCCTACAATGAGCAGTTCTTC. Translated: CASSGMRLAGGSYNEQFF.

The CDR3 region has the DNA TGCGCCAGCAGCTCCGACTTGGAAAAACTGTTTTTT. This encodes CASSSDLEKLFF. The chain joins TRBV5-1 to TRBJ1-4; D gene ambiguous. Per the germline V gene, CDR1 is SGHRS and CDR2 is YFSETQ. The V and J ends lost 3 bases and 8 bases respectively, with 8 bases between them. This CDR3 is built from 12 residues.

The chain has TRBV2 and TRBJ1-1; TRBD1 might be the D (6 bases). Germline V CDR1 and CDR2: SNHLY, FYNNEI. Trimming removed 3 bases at V and 2 bases at J, with 10 bases between. The CDR3 has 14 residues. The CDR3 nucleotides are TGTGCCAGCAGTGAGGCAGGGGCCAACACTGAAGCTTTCTTT. Translation gives CASSEAGANTEAFF. Together with reference TRBV2 and TRBJ1-1, the CDR3 gives the full variable domain: EPEVTQTPSHQVTQMGQEVILRCVPISNHLYFYWYRQILGQKVEFLVSFYNNEISEKSEIFDDQFSVERPDGSNFTLKIRSTKLEDSAMYFCASSEAGANTEAFFGQGTRLTVV.

The J gene is TRBJ1-5, the V gene TRBV12-3 or TRBV12-4; D uncertain. V lost 5 bases to trimming and J lost 7 bases, with 12 bases between them. The CDR3 runs to 13 residues. CDR3 DNA sequence: TGTGCCAGCAGTCAAAATCGACAACAGCCCCAGCATTTT. It yields the protein CASSQNRQQPQHF.

The J gene is TRBJ2-1, the V gene TRBV6-5; 8 positions match TRBD2. The CDR3 length is 15 residues. The J segment lost 2 bases and the V segment lost 4 bases, leaving 4 bases of the junction unmatched. Per germline, CDR1 MNHEY and CDR2 SVGAGI. Here the CDR3 reads CASSFSGTAYNEQFF. In DNA, the CDR3 is TGTGCCAGCAGTTTTAGCGGGACCGCCTACAATGAGCAGTTCTTC.

The genes are TRBV5-5 and TRBJ2-1; 8 positions agree with TRBD2. J was trimmed by 1 base and V by 5 bases; bases with no gene match: 5. This CDR3 contains 15 residues. Germline V gene sequence: CDR1 SGHKS, CDR2 YYEKEE (reference sequence). The CDR3 DNA reads as TGTGCCAGCAGACTCGGGGGGGCGTCCTACAATGAGCAGTTCTTC. Protein sequence: CASRLGGASYNEQFF.

This clone was seen a few times. The chain uses TRBV5-4 and TRBJ2-7; D possibly corresponds to TRBD2 (8 bases). This CDR3 has 15 amino acids. V lost 3 bases and J 2 bases, leaving 15 bases between the germline ends. Per germline, CDR1 SGHNT and CDR2 YYREEE (reference sequence). The CDR3 protein is CASSSGGTVAYEQYF. CDR3 DNA sequence: TGTGCCAGCAGCTCGGGAGGGACAGTTGCCTACGAGCAGTACTTC.

This clone appeared once. The chain employs TRBV5-4 and TRBJ2-7, with a possible D match to TRBD1 (6 bases). The V gene's germline CDR1 is SGHNT and CDR2 YYREEE (reference sequence). The CDR3 has 16 amino acids. The V end was cut by 3 bases, the J end by 3 bases, with 19 bases between. CDR3 in DNA: TGTGCCAGCAGCTCCGGGACGTCTAGGACAGACTACGAGCAGTACTTC. This encodes CASSSGTSRTDYEQYF.